These 18 T cell receptor beta chains originate from one sample sequenced in a study of identical twins. TCRdb ran MiXCR on the 5' RACE reads and lists one entry per CDR3 protein. Of 15,000 to 20,000 distinct CDR3 sequences in the sample, around 70% were seen once. What was sequenced was memory (CD45RO+) T cells sorted from blood. Every receptor here comes from a woman aged 18-30 years in good health. This table probably holds off-target reads from a library built for another chain.

The rearrangement uses TRBV13 and TRBJ2-3, with D perhaps given as TRBD1 or TRBD2 (6 bases each). V was pared by 5 bases and J by 4 bases, with 19 bases between. Germline assignment: CDR1 PRHDT and CDR2 FYEKMQ (reference sequence). CDR3 size: 16 residues. The CDR3 nucleotides read TGTGCCAGCAGCCGAGGGGGGAAGGAACCCGCAGATACGCAGTATTTT. It is translated as CASSRGGKEPADTQYF.

The chain uses TRBV4-1 and TRBJ1-2; 9 positions agree with TRBD1. Looked up from germline, CDR1 is MGHRA and CDR2 is YSYEKL. V lost 4 bases and J lost 4; bases outside the gene matches: 7. The CDR3 extends over 15 amino acids. CDR3 protein: CASSRQQGAGYGYTF. The CDR3 DNA sequence: TGCGCCAGCAGCCGCCAACAGGGGGCCGGCTATGGCTACACCTTC.

V usage is TRBV6-2 or TRBV6-3 and J usage is TRBJ2-1; D is unclear. From germline, CDR1 is MNHEY and CDR2 SVGEGT. V shed 8 bases and J shed 8 bases, with 13 bases lying between them. The CDR3 sequence is 12 residues long. CDR3 amino acids: CASGEGLHEQFF. The CDR3 DNA reads as TGTGCCAGCGGCGAAGGGTTGCATGAGCAGTTCTTC.

The gene calls are TRBV7-3 and TRBJ2-1, with 12 bases that match TRBD2. The CDR3 spans 15 residues. J lost 9 bases, V lost 5 bases, and 8 bases had no gene match. Germline-derived CDR1 and CDR2 are SGHTA and FQGTGA. The CDR3 DNA sequence: TGTGCCAGCAGCACACGGACTAGCGGGATTGGTGAGCAGTTCTTC. It encodes CASSTRTSGIGEQFF. The complete variable domain, with remaining parts taken from reference TRBV7-3 and TRBJ2-1, reads GAGVSQTPSNKVTEKGKYVELRCDPISGHTALYWYRQSLGQGPEFLIYFQGTGAADDSGLPNDRFFAVRPEGSVSTLKIQRTERGDSAVYLCASSTRTSGIGEQFFGPGTRLTVL.

The V and J genes are TRBV7-2 and TRBJ2-1, with D possibly called TRBD1 or TRBD2 (5 bases each). This CDR3 has 16 residues. V lost 2 bases and J 6 bases, leaving 17 bases between the germline ends. Germline V CDR1 and CDR2: SGHTA, FQGNSA. The CDR3 loop is CASSLLGTPGSNEQFF. The CDR3 DNA sequence: TGTGCCAGCAGCTTATTAGGGACGCCGGGGTCCAATGAGCAGTTCTTC.

The V gene is TRBV20-1, the J gene TRBJ2-7; 7 nucleotides agree with TRBD1. V lost 4 bases and J lost 3; bases outside the gene matches: 6. This CDR3 is 13 amino acids long. The germline V gene encodes CDR1 DFQATT and CDR2 SNEGSKA (reference sequence). The chain's CDR3 is CSATRGRLYEQYF. The CDR3 region has the DNA TGCAGTGCTACTAGGGGGCGACTCTACGAGCAGTACTTC.

V usage is TRBV6-1 and J usage is TRBJ2-2; D assignment may be TRBD1 or TRBD2 (5 bases each). Germline loops: CDR1 MNHNS, CDR2 SASEGT. The CDR3 consists of 13 residues. V dropped 7 bases and J dropped 8 bases, with 14 bases sitting between them. In DNA, the CDR3 is TGTGCCAGCACCCGGGGCCTTTGGGGGGAGCTGTTTTTT. Its protein product is CASTRGLWGELFF.

The CDR3 region has the DNA TGTGCCAGCAGTGAAAGTAGCGGGAGTTGGTCCAAAAACATTCAGTACTTC. Protein: CASSESSGSWSKNIQYF. The chain couples TRBV2 to TRBJ2-4; TRBD2 agrees at 9 bases. Trimming removed 2 bases from V and 2 bases from J; junction bases left unmatched: 7. This CDR3 is built from 17 residues. Germline V gene data show CDR1 as SNHLY and CDR2 as FYNNEI.

The rearrangement links TRBV19 to TRBJ2-2; weak D call: TRBD1 (6 bases). V was pared by 6 bases and J by 7 bases, with 15 bases between. The germline CDR1 and CDR2 sequences are LNHDA and SQIVND (reference sequence). The CDR3 is made up of 14 amino acids. CDR3 amino acids: CASSPGTMGGELFF. The CDR3 DNA reads as TGTGCCAGTAGCCCCGGGACAATGGGCGGGGAGCTGTTTTTT.

The V call is TRBV7-2, the J call TRBJ2-1, with 11 bases that match TRBD2. Trimming cost V 8 bases and J 4 bases; bases outside gene matches: 4. The CDR3 loop spans 14 amino acids. Germline lookup yields CDR1 SGHTA and CDR2 FQGNSA. The CDR3 coding sequence is TGTGCCAGCGGAACTAGCGGGAGATACAATGAGCAGTTCTTC. Protein sequence: CASGTSGRYNEQFF.

The V gene is TRBV29-1, the J gene TRBJ2-1, with D possibly matching TRBD2 (7 bases). The CDR3 runs 16 residues. V was cut by 0 bases and J by 3 bases, with 15 bases left in between. The germline CDR1 and CDR2 sequences are SQVTM and ANQGSEA. The CDR3: CSVEDRGGGFYNEQFF. As DNA, the CDR3 is TGCAGCGTTGAAGATCGGGGAGGGGGATTCTACAATGAGCAGTTCTTC.

J is TRBJ2-7 and V is TRBV10-3, with 8 nucleotides matching TRBD1. This CDR3 spans 13 amino acids. Germline loops: CDR1 ENHRY, CDR2 SYGVKD. The J segment lost 0 bases and the V segment lost 7 bases, leaving 2 bases of the junction unmatched. The CDR3 protein is CAIKQGASYEQYF. The CDR3 DNA sequence: TGTGCCATCAAGCAGGGGGCCTCCTACGAGCAGTACTTC.

This chain connects TRBV6-5 to TRBJ2-1, with 7 nucleotides matching TRBD2. With 6 bases clipped from V and 6 bases from J, the junction kept 5 bases outside the gene matches. This CDR3 has 13 residues. Germline CDR1 and CDR2: MNHEY and SVGAGI. CDR3 nucleotides: TGTGCCAGCAGCCTTTGGACTAGCAATGAGCAGTTCTTC. Translating it yields CASSLWTSNEQFF.

The genes are TRBV15 and TRBJ2-2, with 8 bases identical to TRBD2. With 3 bases clipped from V and 7 bases from J, the junction kept 1 base outside the gene matches. The CDR3 length is 13 residues. Germline V gives CDR1 LNHNV, CDR2 YYDKDF (reference sequence). In DNA form, the CDR3 reads TGTGCCACCAGCAGCAGCGGGGGCGGGGAGCTGTTTTTT. Residues: CATSSSGGGELFF.

The chain has TRBV20-1 and TRBJ2-5; the match to TRBD2 covers 7 bases. There are 14 residues in the CDR3. CDR1 and CDR2 from the germline V gene are DFQATT and SNEGSKA (reference sequence). J gave up 2 bases and V 5 bases, and 8 bases lay outside the gene matches. The CDR3 DNA reads as TGCAGTGCTCCACGGGGGGACGTACAAGAGACCCAGTACTTC. Translating gives CSAPRGDVQETQYF.

The chain recombines TRBV2 with TRBJ2-7, with D unresolved. The CDR3 consists of 11 residues. V was trimmed by 8 bases and J by 6 bases, leaving 11 bases between them. CDR1 is SNHLY and CDR2 is FYNNEI in the germline V gene. The CDR3 region is CASGFVSEQYF. The CDR3 DNA is TGTGCCAGCGGATTTGTAAGCGAGCAGTACTTC.

V usage is TRBV20-1 and J usage is TRBJ2-3; unclear D gene. Deletions cut 3 bases from V and 7 bases from J, with 11 bases between. In germline, CDR1 is DFQATT, CDR2 SNEGSKA (reference sequence). The CDR3 runs 12 residues. The CDR3 is CSARGRLNTQYF. Here the CDR3 DNA reads TGCAGTGCTAGGGGAAGGTTGAATACGCAGTATTTT.

This clonotype was found a few times. This chain joins TRBV7-2 and TRBJ2-5, with D possibly TRBD1 on 5 matching bases. V gave up 3 bases and J gave up 1 base, with 9 bases separating them. The CDR3 runs to 14 residues. Germline V gene sequence: CDR1 SGHTA, CDR2 FQGNSA. The CDR3 nucleotides read TGTGCCAGCAGCTTGGACACTTTCCAAGAGACCCAGTACTTC. It encodes CASSLDTFQETQYF.